Reported below is one T cell receptor beta chain. Its antigen remains unidentified. This table comes from immunoSEQ multiplex PCR, and its TCRdb copy is limited to in-frame clones, with some not included. The sample records 170,000 or so clones, 65% to 70% being singletons. CDR1 SGHAT and CDR2 FQNNGV come from the germline V gene. This CDR3 contains 14 residues. Trimming removed 2 bases from V and 4 bases from J, with 8 bases in between. These data belong to a study of shared clonotypes between healthy human individuals. Study at large: A donor's plate count was three for CD4 naive and three for CD4 memory; CD8 naive had two and CD8 memory one.

Nashville, Tennessee was home to all donors, who were Caucasian adults. Splitting the CD4+ cells yielded a CD45RA+ naive subset and a CD45RA-negative memory subset. Study-level results: The sampled material consisted only of blood, and tissue repertoires are likely to differ.

This rearrangement joins TRBV11-2 to TRBJ2-2, with D possibly matching TRBD1 (5 bases). The source material was memory CD4+ T cells sorted from blood. The subset was: CD45RA-negative fraction. This clonotype was obtained from a young man in good health. The CDR3 bases are TGTGCCAGCAGCTTATCAGACAGCACCGGGGAGCTGTTTTTT. Encoded protein: CASSLSDSTGELFF.